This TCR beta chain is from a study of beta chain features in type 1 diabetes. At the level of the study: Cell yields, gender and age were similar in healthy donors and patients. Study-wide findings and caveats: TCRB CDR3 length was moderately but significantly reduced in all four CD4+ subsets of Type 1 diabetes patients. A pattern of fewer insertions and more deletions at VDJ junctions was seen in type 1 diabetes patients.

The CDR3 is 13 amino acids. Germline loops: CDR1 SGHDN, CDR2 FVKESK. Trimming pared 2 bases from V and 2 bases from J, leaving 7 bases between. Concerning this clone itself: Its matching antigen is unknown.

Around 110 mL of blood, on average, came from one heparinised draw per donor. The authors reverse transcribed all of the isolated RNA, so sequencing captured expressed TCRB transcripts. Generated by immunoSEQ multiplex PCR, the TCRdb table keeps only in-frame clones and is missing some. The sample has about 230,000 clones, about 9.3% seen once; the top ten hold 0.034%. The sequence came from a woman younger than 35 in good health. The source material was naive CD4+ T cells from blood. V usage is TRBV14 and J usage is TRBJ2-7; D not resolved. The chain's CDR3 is CASSQLNTYEQYF. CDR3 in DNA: TGTGCCAGCAGCCAACTAAATACCTACGAGCAGTACTTC.